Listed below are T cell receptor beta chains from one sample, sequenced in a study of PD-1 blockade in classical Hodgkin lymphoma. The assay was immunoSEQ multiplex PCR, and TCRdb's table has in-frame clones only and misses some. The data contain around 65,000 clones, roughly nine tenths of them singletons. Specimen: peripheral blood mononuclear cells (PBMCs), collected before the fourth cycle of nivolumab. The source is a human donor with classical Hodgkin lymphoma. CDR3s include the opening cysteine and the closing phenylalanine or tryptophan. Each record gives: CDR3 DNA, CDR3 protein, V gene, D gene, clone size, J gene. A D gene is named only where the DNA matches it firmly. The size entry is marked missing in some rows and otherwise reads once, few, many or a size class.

cdr3_nt: TGTGCCAGCAGCTTAGCGACGGGGACTAATGAAAAACTGTTTTTT; cdr3_aa: CASSLATGTNEKLFF; v_call: TRBV7-9; d_call: -; clone_size: -; j_call: TRBJ1-4
cdr3_nt: TGCGCCAGCAGCCAAGCGGGGGGCGCTTGGACCGGGGAGCTGTTTTTT; cdr3_aa: CASSQAGGAWTGELFF; v_call: TRBV4-1; d_call: -; clone_size: -; j_call: TRBJ2-2
cdr3_nt: TGCGCCAGCAGCTTGGAGCCAGGGGGGGAGACCCAGTACTTC; cdr3_aa: CASSLEPGGETQYF; v_call: TRBV5-1; d_call: -; clone_size: -; j_call: TRBJ2-5
cdr3_nt: TGCGCCAGCAGCAGTACCGGGACACCACAAGAGACCCAGTACTTC; cdr3_aa: CASSSTGTPQETQYF; v_call: TRBV5-1; d_call: -; clone_size: -; j_call: TRBJ2-5
cdr3_nt: TGTGCCAGCAGCCCCCCCGGGACAGGGGGCCATGGCTACACCTTC; cdr3_aa: CASSPPGTGGHGYTF; v_call: TRBV6-5; d_call: TRBD1; clone_size: -; j_call: TRBJ1-2
cdr3_nt: TGTGCCAGCAGCTTGATGGTCGGACGGACAGAAGTTTTCTATGGCTACACCTTC; cdr3_aa: CASSLMVGRTEVFYGYTF; v_call: TRBV5-8; d_call: -; clone_size: -; j_call: TRBJ1-2
cdr3_nt: TGTGCCAGCAGTGAAATGGGACAGCTGTCTAACTATGGCTACACCTTC; cdr3_aa: CASSEMGQLSNYGYTF; v_call: TRBV25-1; d_call: TRBD1; clone_size: -; j_call: TRBJ1-2
cdr3_nt: TGTGCCAGCAGCACCAGGTGGGGAAATGGCTACACCTTC; cdr3_aa: CASSTRWGNGYTF; v_call: TRBV14; d_call: -; clone_size: once; j_call: TRBJ1-2
cdr3_nt: TGTGCCAGCAGCTTTTCGTGGGTAACTTCGGGTAACTATGGCTACACCTTC; cdr3_aa: CASSFSWVTSGNYGYTF; v_call: TRBV5-6; d_call: -; clone_size: -; j_call: TRBJ1-2
cdr3_nt: TGCGCCAGCAGCTTGTCGGGGGGCATTCAAGAGACCCAGTACTTC; cdr3_aa: CASSLSGGIQETQYF; v_call: TRBV5-1; d_call: -; clone_size: -; j_call: TRBJ2-5
cdr3_nt: TGCGCCAGCAGCCCCGGGGCATCAACTAATGAAAAACTGTTTTTT; cdr3_aa: CASSPGASTNEKLFF; v_call: TRBV5-1; d_call: -; clone_size: -; j_call: TRBJ1-4
cdr3_nt: TGTGCCAGCAGCCAAGAAGGGACAGGGGGCCTGGGTGGCTACACCTTC; cdr3_aa: CASSQEGTGGLGGYTF; v_call: TRBV4-2; d_call: TRBD1; clone_size: -; j_call: TRBJ1-2
cdr3_nt: TGTGCCAGCAGCTTGTTCGGGGCTAGAAATCAGCCCCAGCATTTT; cdr3_aa: CASSLFGARNQPQHF; v_call: TRBV5-4; d_call: -; clone_size: -; j_call: TRBJ1-5
cdr3_nt: TGTGCCAGCACCACAGGGGGGCAGTGGGGGGACACTGAAGCTTTCTTT; cdr3_aa: CASTTGGQWGDTEAFF; v_call: TRBV6-6; d_call: TRBD1; clone_size: few; j_call: TRBJ1-1
cdr3_nt: TGTGCCAGCAAACAGGGCGGACGGCAGCCCCAGCATTTT; cdr3_aa: CASKQGGRQPQHF; v_call: TRBV28; d_call: -; clone_size: -; j_call: TRBJ1-5
cdr3_nt: TGCGCCAGCAGCTCGAGGGACTTATCGAACACCGGGGAGCTGTTTTTT; cdr3_aa: CASSSRDLSNTGELFF; v_call: TRBV5-1; d_call: -; clone_size: -; j_call: TRBJ2-2
cdr3_nt: TGTGCCAGCAGCCAAGTGATTAGCGGAGAGACCCAGTACTTC; cdr3_aa: CASSQVISGETQYF; v_call: TRBV4-2; d_call: -; clone_size: once; j_call: TRBJ2-5
cdr3_nt: TGTGCCAGCAGCCGGGACAGGCCGTTCTACGAGCAGTACTTC; cdr3_aa: CASSRDRPFYEQYF; v_call: TRBV5-4; d_call: TRBD1; clone_size: -; j_call: TRBJ2-7
cdr3_nt: TGTGCCAGCAGCATCCGAGGGCAGCCCCAGCATTTT; cdr3_aa: CASSIRGQPQHF; v_call: TRBV13; d_call: -; clone_size: -; j_call: TRBJ1-5
cdr3_nt: TGCGCCAGCAGCGTCGTGGGGGGGGCCGGAGATACGCAGTATTTT; cdr3_aa: CASSVVGGAGDTQYF; v_call: TRBV5-1; d_call: -; clone_size: -; j_call: TRBJ2-3
cdr3_nt: TGTGCCAGCAGTTCTCCTCGGTATGAAAAAGCTTTCTTT; cdr3_aa: CASSSPRYEKAFF; v_call: TRBV7-8; d_call: -; clone_size: -; j_call: TRBJ1-1
cdr3_nt: TGCGCCAGCAGCTCGGACCGGGCGCAGTACTTC; cdr3_aa: CASSSDRAQYF; v_call: TRBV5-1; d_call: -; clone_size: once; j_call: TRBJ2-7